This T cell receptor (beta chain) emerged from a study of blood T cell repertoires in COVID-19. The CDR3 sequence is 15 residues long. With V trimmed by 4 bases and J by 8 bases, 3 bases remained unmatched. The germline CDR1 and CDR2 sequences are MGHRA and YSYEKL. Profiling relied on immunoSEQ multiplex PCR, and the TCRdb table lists in-frame clones only, not all of them. This sample has under 150,000 clones, with more than 80% found just once. The TCR was taken from a woman in her sixties or seventies with COVID-19, enrolled during active disease. Sequenced material: peripheral blood. The chain carries TRBV4-1 and TRBJ2-1; 15 nucleotides agree with TRBD2. The CDR3 sequence: CASSRTSGGAYEQFF. In nucleotides, the CDR3 is TGCGCCAGCAGCCGGACTAGCGGGGGGGCCTATGAGCAGTTCTTC.